This T cell receptor (beta chain) was observed in a study of cytomegalovirus exposure and HLA in healthy donors. Study-level points and caveats: TRBV6-2, TRBV6-3 and other indistinguishable V segments were excluded. With high specificity and sensitivity, the classifier reportedly diagnosed cytomegalovirus status. In a later analysis, specific HLA alleles were associated with 15,000 to 20,000 TCR beta sequences at a 0.05 false discovery rate.

To note about this clone: Antigen specificity is unknown.

The PCR contained 60 Vbeta and 13 Jbeta primers. Assay: immunoSEQ multiplex PCR; the TCRdb copy retains only in-frame clones and omits some. This repertoire shows approximately 130,000 clones, 80% to 85% found once; its top ten account for roughly 1.1%. Trimming removed 6 bases from V and 3 bases from J, with 11 bases in between. The length of the CDR3 is 14 residues. The V gene's germline CDR1 is MNHNS and CDR2 SASEGT. Sequenced sample: PBMCs. The chain employs TRBV6-1 and TRBJ2-2, with D uncertain. This receptor was obtained from a boy aged 10-17 years in good health and CMV-seronegative. The CDR3 region is CASSESRYTGELFF. The CDR3 nucleotides read TGTGCCAGCAGCGAATCGAGGTACACCGGGGAGCTGTTTTTT.